This T cell receptor (beta chain) was documented in a study of tumor and adjacent non-tumor tissue in lung cancer (dated by TCRdb to between 2018 and 2020). As for the study more broadly: The cohort included about eleven adenocarcinoma, 2 squamous cell carcinoma and 1 small cell lung cancer patients. A total of roughly 120,000,000 productive TCRbeta reads were generated by sequencing, corresponding to an average of about 4.17 million reads per sample. Bulk TCRbeta repertoires were compared between lung tumor tissue and matched distant non-tumor lung tissue obtained from more than twelve lung cancer patients. Among the approximately 15 patients, ages ranged from roughly 31 to 76 years, approximately 10 were men and 5 were women, and disease was TNM stage I to III. TCRbeta CDR3 sequencing was performed on about 29 paired specimens, with one tumor sample and one normal lung sample collected per patient.

The investigation overall reported the following: TCR diversity was significantly higher in younger patients, and greater tumor TCR diversity was associated with shorter overall survival and shorter disease-free survival. TCR diversity (inverse Simpson) was significantly higher in tumor than in normal lung tissue (about 400 vs 180, P = 0.0075, Mann-Whitney U test). Peripheral blood was not sequenced, so blood TCRbeta repertoires were not examined in the lung cancer patients of the study. A significantly larger cumulative share of the repertoire was made up by the top 100 clones in normal lung than in tumor tissue. The sequencing platform is not named in the methods, and unique molecular identifiers are not mentioned. The cohort had only about 15 patients, and the authors noted that larger samples and more detailed clinical data are needed.

This clonotype has a count of ten or more. Its binding antigen is unknown. No clone much larger than this one lies a single base away; base qualities are absent. Libraries were prepared through multiplex PCR. Sequenced on an Illumina HiSeq 2500. Following protocols modified from ARM-PCR, the researchers constructed TCRbeta libraries through three rounds of nested PCR with primers (Table S4). Before sequencing, PCR products of 200-500 bp were cut from the gel and purified using the QIAquick gel extraction kit. The study's own analysis went as follows. Reads were cleaned using Trimmomatic, were merged into complete CDR3 sequences using FLASH, and were assigned to V(D)J germline segments using MiTCR. Clonal diversity was computed as the inverse Simpson's index with VDJtools. In-frame sequences lacking a premature stop codon were counted as productive reads. TCRdb passed the public sequencing reads through fastp at Q25 and MiXCR, retaining productive beta sequences. Rows with one shared CDR3 protein collapse into an entry with the most common genes and DNA. TCRdb assigned the V and J calls; the authors' analysis was not used. The sample table lists about 75,000 distinct CDR3 sequences, nearly 70% of them with a count of one. Jointly, the top ten make up about 30% of the sample.

RNA was extracted from bulk unsorted tissue and checked for quality with a NanoDrop ND-1000 and an Agilent 2100. Distant non-tumor tissue taken more than 3 cm from the tumor edge was used as the normal lung sample. Donors were newly diagnosed lung cancer patients admitted for thoracic surgery in China between August and November 2014, without prior chemotherapy. Anyone who had undergone radiotherapy or chemotherapy before, or who had another cancer at the same time, was left out of the study. Pieces of surgical tissue measuring roughly 1-2.1 cm3 were kept in RNAlater solution and held at -80 degrees C until needed. At the junction V is shortened by 7 bases and J by 8 bases, with 17 bases in between. As encoded in the germline V gene (reference sequence), CDR1 is DFQATT while CDR2 is SNEGSKA. From the cysteine up to the phenylalanine, the CDR3 has a length of 12 residues. The retained sequence is limited to the CDR3, 36 bases, with the frame set at the first base.

The sequencing input was distant non-tumor lung tissue. The V gene is TRBV20-1 and the J gene is TRBJ1-2; perhaps TRBD1 is the D gene, with 6 bases matching. The sequence was obtained from a woman aged 50 to 60 with non-small cell lung cancer. The nucleotide sequence reads TGCAGTGGGAGTGTGGGGGGCGAGGGCTACACCTTC. This is translated as CSGSVGGEGYTF.